These T cell receptor beta chains were read from a single sample in a study of blood T cells in healthy people across ages. TCRdb processed the 5' RACE reads anew with MiXCR; each CDR3 protein has one entry. The sample yields around 1,500,000 distinct CDR3 sequences, roughly 45% seen once. Sequencing used blood. These receptor sequences come from a woman under 30 in good health. Both conserved end residues are part of each CDR3. Fields, in order: clone size, D gene, J gene, V gene, CDR3 DNA, CDR3 protein. D genes are given only for firm matches. Clone size appears in some rows only: once, few, many, or a class for an expanded clone.

clone size: .
D gene: TRBD2
J gene: TRBJ2-1
V gene: TRBV20-1
CDR3 DNA: TGCAGTGCTAGACGAGGGACTAGCGGGGGTAGTGAGCAGTTCTTC
CDR3 protein: CSARRGTSGGSEQFF

clone size: few
D gene: .
J gene: TRBJ2-5
V gene: TRBV5-1
CDR3 DNA: TGCGCCAGCAGCTTCTCCCGCAATGAGCAGTACTTC
CDR3 protein: CASSFSRNEQYF

clone size: .
D gene: TRBD1
J gene: TRBJ2-4
V gene: TRBV11-3
CDR3 DNA: TGTGCCAGCAGCCAAGGGGGCGCGGACATTCAGTACTTC
CDR3 protein: CASSQGGADIQYF

clone size: .
D gene: TRBD2
J gene: TRBJ2-1
V gene: TRBV20-1
CDR3 DNA: TGCAGTGCTATCGGACTAGCCTCCTACAATGAGCAGTTCTTC
CDR3 protein: CSAIGLASYNEQFF

clone size: .
D gene: .
J gene: TRBJ2-5
V gene: TRBV4-2
CDR3 DNA: TGTGCCAGCAGCCAAGATGATCAGACAATGCCCTCCACGGAGACCCAGTACTTC
CDR3 protein: CASSQDDQTMPSTETQYF

clone size: many
D gene: .
J gene: TRBJ2-3
V gene: TRBV11-2
CDR3 DNA: TGTGCCAGCAGCTCGGATTTGTATACGCAGTATTTT
CDR3 protein: CASSSDLYTQYF

clone size: few
D gene: TRBD1
J gene: TRBJ2-7
V gene: TRBV7-2
CDR3 DNA: TGTGCCAGCAGTTTTCTGGGACAGATCTACGAGCAGTACTTC
CDR3 protein: CASSFLGQIYEQYF

clone size: .
D gene: TRBD2
J gene: TRBJ2-1
V gene: TRBV4-1
CDR3 DNA: TGCGCCAGCAGCCAAGAACCTACGACTAGCGGGAGGGAGAATGAGCAGTTCTTC
CDR3 protein: CASSQEPTTSGRENEQFF

clone size: few
D gene: .
J gene: TRBJ2-7
V gene: TRBV4-1
CDR3 DNA: TGCGCCAGCAGCCAAGTGCCGGACTCATCCTACGAGCAGTACTTC
CDR3 protein: CASSQVPDSSYEQYF

clone size: .
D gene: .
J gene: TRBJ2-5
V gene: TRBV20-1
CDR3 DNA: TGCAGTGCTGTCGATTTGGGAGAGACCCAGTACTTC
CDR3 protein: CSAVDLGETQYF

clone size: .
D gene: TRBD2
J gene: TRBJ2-7
V gene: TRBV3-1
CDR3 DNA: TGTGCCAGCAGCCAAGATAAGGGACTAGCTTCGCGGGGTGAGCAGTACTTC
CDR3 protein: CASSQDKGLASRGEQYF

clone size: .
D gene: TRBD1
J gene: TRBJ2-7
V gene: TRBV7-6
CDR3 DNA: TGTGCCAGCAGCTCGGGACAGGGTTACGTTGAGCAGTACTTC
CDR3 protein: CASSSGQGYVEQYF

clone size: .
D gene: .
J gene: TRBJ2-2
V gene: TRBV24-1
CDR3 DNA: TGTGCCACCAGTGGGGTGCAGGACACCCGAGGCACCGGGGAGCTGTTTTTT
CDR3 protein: CATSGVQDTRGTGELFF

clone size: .
D gene: .
J gene: TRBJ2-7
V gene: TRBV6-1
CDR3 DNA: TGTGCCAGCAGTGAAGCAGTAGGAAGCTCCTACAATGAGCAGTACTTC
CDR3 protein: CASSEAVGSSYNEQYF

clone size: .
D gene: .
J gene: TRBJ2-3
V gene: TRBV12-3/TRBV12-4
CDR3 DNA: TGTGCCAGCAGTGGTTGGGAGGTTAGAACAGATACGCAGTATTTT
CDR3 protein: CASSGWEVRTDTQYF

clone size: .
D gene: TRBD2
J gene: TRBJ2-1
V gene: TRBV9
CDR3 DNA: TGTGCCAGCAGCGTTAGCGGGGGGCTGGGCGATGAGCAGTTCTTC
CDR3 protein: CASSVSGGLGDEQFF

clone size: .
D gene: .
J gene: TRBJ2-5
V gene: TRBV7-6
CDR3 DNA: TGTGCCAGCAGCCCAGTCAGAGGGGAGACCCAGTACTTC
CDR3 protein: CASSPVRGETQYF

clone size: .
D gene: TRBD1
J gene: TRBJ2-7
V gene: TRBV6-1
CDR3 DNA: TGTGCCAGCAGTGAAGCCCTAACATTCGGGACAGGGCTCCACGAGCAGTACTTC
CDR3 protein: CASSEALTFGTGLHEQYF